This TCR beta chain was found in a study of T-cell reconstitution after alpha-beta-depleted transplantation in children (dated by TCRdb to the mid-2010s). About the study as a whole: T-cell immune reconstitution after TCRalphabeta/CD19-depleted allogeneic hematopoietic cell transplantation in children was quantitatively tracked in the study by means of TCR repertoire profiling. Paper-wide results and their limitations: In some patients, high TCRbeta diversity at day 60 was attributed to recipient T cells and intrathymic progenitors that had survived conditioning. The apparently early alphabetaT-cell count recovery about two months after transplant was reportedly dependent on only several hundred rapidly expanded clones derived from non-depleted graft cells. The frequencies of hyperexpanded clones fell over the following months, and after one year, T-cell counts and TCRbeta diversity were mostly attributed to newly produced T cells.

Library creation used PCR. The sequencer was an Illumina HiSeq 2500. TCR libraries were prepared with molecular barcoding, using unique molecular identifiers to normalize TCRbeta repertoire quantification. In-frame beta chains were kept once TCRdb had trimmed the public reads at Q25 with fastp and called clones with MiXCR. Rows matching on CDR3 protein sequence are summarized as one entry with the most common DNA and genes. The sample table lists almost 250,000 distinct CDR3 sequences, around 25% of them with a count of one. The leading ten clones occupy about 2.6% of the sample. As encoded in the germline V gene, CDR1 is KGHDR while CDR2 is SFDVKD. The CDR3 sequence holds 15 residues, the cysteine and phenylalanine included. CDR3 DNA is the only sequence kept; it has 45 bases, read in frame from the first base. The germline V and J ends show losses of 1 base and 8 bases respectively, and no gene match explains 3 bases of the junction.

A remark on this clonotype: Its antigen remains unidentified. No much larger clone is present one base from it, and per-base qualities are unavailable.

The sample's treatment or condition label, in plain terms: allogeneic hematopoietic cell transplantation with graft depleted of TCRalphabeta T cells and CD19 B cells. TCRalphabeta/CD19-depleted allogeneic hematopoietic cell grafts were given to the transplant recipients, all of whom were children. Here the chain combines TRBV24-1 and TRBJ2-1, with 11 junctional bases fitting TRBD2. Sequencing was performed on PBMCs, taken before TCRalphabeta/CD19-depleted stem cell transplant. The receptor was derived from a girl aged 2-10 years with Fanconi anemia, due to receive a stem cell transplant. The CDR3 protein sequence reads: CATSDFTSGSDEQFF. The DNA sequence reads TGTGCCACCAGTGATTTTACTAGCGGGAGCGATGAGCAGTTCTTC.